This T cell receptor (beta chain) was identified during a study of CD8 T cells in Susac syndrome. The V gene lost 2 bases and the J gene lost 1 base, with 11 bases spanning the gap. Germline V gives CDR1 LNHDA, CDR2 SQIVND (reference sequence). The CDR3 consists of 15 residues. RNA totalling about 0.45 to 1 ug underwent reverse transcription with random hexamers. Using its own MiXCR run on the immunoSEQ multiplex PCR reads, TCRdb lists one record per CDR3 protein. The sample contains about 140,000 distinct CDR3 sequences, 85% to 95% of which appear only once. Sequencing of TCR beta covered CD8+ and CD4+ T cells obtained from blood.

This receptor was taken from a human donor with multiple sclerosis. The sequencing sample was made of CD4+ T cells from PBMCs. The V and J genes are TRBV19 and TRBJ1-1; a weak D match, TRBD1 (5 bases). As DNA, the CDR3 is TGTGCCAGTAGTATACAGGCAGGGCGGAACACTGAAGCTTTCTTT. Its protein product is CASSIQAGRNTEAFF. The complete variable domain, with remaining parts taken from reference TRBV19 and TRBJ1-1, reads DGGITQSPKYLFRKEGQNVTLSCEQNLNHDAMYWYRQDPGQGLRLIYYSQIVNDFQKGDIAEGYSVSREKKESFPLTVTSAQKNPTAFYLCASSIQAGRNTEAFFGQGTRLTVV.